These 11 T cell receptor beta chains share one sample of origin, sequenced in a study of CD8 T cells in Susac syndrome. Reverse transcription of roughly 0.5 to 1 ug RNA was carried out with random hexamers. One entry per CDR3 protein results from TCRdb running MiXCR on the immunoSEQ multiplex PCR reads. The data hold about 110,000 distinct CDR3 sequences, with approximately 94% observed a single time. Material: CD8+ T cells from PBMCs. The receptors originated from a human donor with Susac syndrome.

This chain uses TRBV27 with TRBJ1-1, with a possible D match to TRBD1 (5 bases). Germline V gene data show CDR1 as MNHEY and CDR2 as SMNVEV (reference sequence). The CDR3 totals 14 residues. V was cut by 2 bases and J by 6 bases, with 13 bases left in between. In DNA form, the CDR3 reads TGTGCCAGCAGTTTAAGTGGGGGGTACCCTGAAGCTTTCTTT. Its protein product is CASSLSGGYPEAFF.

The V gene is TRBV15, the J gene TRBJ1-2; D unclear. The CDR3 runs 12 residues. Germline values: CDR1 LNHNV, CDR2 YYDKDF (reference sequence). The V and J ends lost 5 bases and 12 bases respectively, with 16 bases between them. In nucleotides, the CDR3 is TGTGCCACCAGCGCTCGCCTCGAGAACCACACCTTC. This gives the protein CATSARLENHTF.

The DNA of the CDR3 is TGTGCCAGCAGCATAAGCGGGGGCACCACCGAGCAGTACTTC. Amino acids: CASSISGGTTEQYF. The rearrangement links TRBV6-5 to TRBJ2-7, with 8 bases aligning to TRBD2. The junction had 10 bases not matched to a gene; V was cut back by 6 bases and J by 6 bases. The V gene's germline CDR1 is MNHEY and CDR2 SVGAGI. The CDR3 runs to 14 residues.

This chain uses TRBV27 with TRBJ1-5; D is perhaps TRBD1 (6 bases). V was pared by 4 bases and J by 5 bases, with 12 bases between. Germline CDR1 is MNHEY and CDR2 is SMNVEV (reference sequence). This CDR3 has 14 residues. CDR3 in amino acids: CASSSGQPYQPQHF. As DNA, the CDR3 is TGTGCCAGCAGTTCGGGACAACCTTATCAGCCCCAGCATTTT.

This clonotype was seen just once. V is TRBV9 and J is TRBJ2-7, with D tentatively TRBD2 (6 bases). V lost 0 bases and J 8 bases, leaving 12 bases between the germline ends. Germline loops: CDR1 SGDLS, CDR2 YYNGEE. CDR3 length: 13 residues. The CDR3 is CASSVGQEGQQYF. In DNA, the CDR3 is TGTGCCAGCAGCGTAGGTCAGGAGGGGCAGCAGTACTTC. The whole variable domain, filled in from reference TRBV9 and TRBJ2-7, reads DSGVTQTPKHLITATGQRVTLRCSPRSGDLSVYWYQQSLDQGLQFLIQYYNGEERAKGNILERFSAQQFPDLHSELNLSSLELGDSALYFCASSVGQEGQQYFGPGTRLTVT.

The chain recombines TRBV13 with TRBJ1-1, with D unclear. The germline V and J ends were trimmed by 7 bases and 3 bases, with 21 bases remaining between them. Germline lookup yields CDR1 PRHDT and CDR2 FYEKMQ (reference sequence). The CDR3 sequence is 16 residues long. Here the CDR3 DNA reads TGTGCCAGCACCTGGAAGCGGGAGGCCCCCTACACTGAAGCTTTCTTT. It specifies CASTWKREAPYTEAFF.

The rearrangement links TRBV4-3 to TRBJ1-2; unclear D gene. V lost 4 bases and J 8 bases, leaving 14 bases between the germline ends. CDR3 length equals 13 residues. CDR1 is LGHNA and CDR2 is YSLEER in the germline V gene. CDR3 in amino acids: CASSLTRRLGYTF. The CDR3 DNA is TGCGCCAGCAGCCTGACCAGAAGATTAGGCTACACCTTC.

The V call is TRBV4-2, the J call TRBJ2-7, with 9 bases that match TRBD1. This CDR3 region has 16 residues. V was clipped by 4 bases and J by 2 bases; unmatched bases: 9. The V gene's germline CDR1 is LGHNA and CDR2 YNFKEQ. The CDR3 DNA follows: TGTGCCAGCAGCCTCGACCGGACAGGGGCGACCTACGAGCAGTACTTC. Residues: CASSLDRTGATYEQYF.

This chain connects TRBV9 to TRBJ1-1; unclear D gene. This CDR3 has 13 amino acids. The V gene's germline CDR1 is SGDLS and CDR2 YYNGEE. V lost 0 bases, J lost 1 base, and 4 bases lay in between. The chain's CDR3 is CASSVGWNTEAFF. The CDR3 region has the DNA TGTGCCAGCAGCGTAGGCTGGAACACTGAAGCTTTCTTT.

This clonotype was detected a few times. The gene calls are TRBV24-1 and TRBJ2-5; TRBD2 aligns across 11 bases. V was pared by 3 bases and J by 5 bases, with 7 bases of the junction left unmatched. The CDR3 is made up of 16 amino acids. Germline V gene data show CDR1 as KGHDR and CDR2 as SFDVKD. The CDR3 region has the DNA TGTGCCACCAGTGATACTAGCGGGGGCAACTGGGAGACCCAGTACTTC. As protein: CATSDTSGGNWETQYF.

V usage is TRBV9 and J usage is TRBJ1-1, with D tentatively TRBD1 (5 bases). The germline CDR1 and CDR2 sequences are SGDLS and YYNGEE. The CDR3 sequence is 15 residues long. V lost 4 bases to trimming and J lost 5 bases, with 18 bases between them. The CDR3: CASSPPPGGLTEAFF. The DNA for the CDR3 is TGTGCCAGCAGCCCACCCCCCGGGGGTCTGACTGAAGCTTTCTTT.